Below, 9 T cell receptor beta chains from the same sample are listed, as sequenced in a study of identical twins. MiXCR, applied by TCRdb to the 5' RACE reads, yields one record per CDR3 protein. The sample gives a few hundred thousand distinct CDR3 sequences, roughly 15% of which show up once; about 0.4% is in the top ten. A further study also used this sample, focusing on yellow fever vaccine responses in identical twins.

Input material: CD4+ T cells sorted from blood. Receptors originate from a young woman in good health.

The chain couples TRBV2 to TRBJ2-7; D perhaps matches TRBD2 (5 bases). Trimming took off 2 bases at V and 1 base at J, with 12 bases between the two ends. The V gene's germline CDR1 is SNHLY and CDR2 FYNNEI. The CDR3 has 15 residues. The CDR3 bases are TGTGCCAGCAGTGAATTCGCTAGCAGGTCCTACGAGCAGTACTTC. This sequence encodes CASSEFASRSYEQYF.

This clonotype was observed a few times. In nucleotides, the CDR3 is TGTGCCAGCAGTTTAACCTTGAGTTCACCCCTCCACTTT. It is translated as CASSLTLSSPLHF. The chain uses TRBV12-3 or TRBV12-4 and TRBJ1-6; D call uncertain. This CDR3 has 13 residues. Trimming shortened V by 2 bases and J by 9 bases, and 8 bases separated the two germline ends.

This clonotype was observed many times. V usage is TRBV4-1 and J usage is TRBJ2-1; D is uncertain. This CDR3 has 18 residues. Trimming pared 4 bases from V and 5 bases from J, leaving 24 bases between. Per the germline V gene, CDR1 is MGHRA and CDR2 is YSYEKL. This CDR3 is CASSREPPTEGFNNEQFF. DNA for the CDR3: TGCGCCAGCAGCCGAGAACCCCCCACAGAAGGCTTTAACAATGAGCAGTTCTTC.

This chain connects TRBV11-1 to TRBJ2-3; D is perhaps TRBD2 (6 bases). The CDR3 covers 16 residues. Per germline, CDR1 SGHAT and CDR2 FQDESV (reference sequence). With 5 bases removed from V and 4 bases from J, the gap between germline ends came to 19 bases. The CDR3 loop reads CASSPERAAAPDTQYF. The DNA for the CDR3 is TGTGCCAGCAGCCCCGAGCGGGCCGCCGCCCCAGATACGCAGTATTTT. Variable domain in full (rest from reference TRBV11-1 and TRBJ2-3): EAEVAQSPRYKITEKSQAVAFWCDPISGHATLYWYRQILGQGPELLVQFQDESVVDDSQLPKDRFSAERLKGVDSTLKIQPAELGDSAMYLCASSPERAAAPDTQYFGPGTRLTVL.

This clonotype was seen more than once but under ten times. This chain uses TRBV7-9 with TRBJ1-1; TRBD1 matches at 10 bases. J was trimmed by 11 bases and V by 3 bases; bases with no gene match: 3. The CDR3 totals 12 residues. Germline assignment: CDR1 SEHNR and CDR2 FQNEAQ (reference sequence). The CDR3 DNA reads as TGTGCCAGCAGCTTGGGGACAGGGGTCGCTTTCTTT. Its translation: CASSLGTGVAFF.

The chain uses TRBV20-1 and TRBJ2-3; D may match TRBD1 or TRBD2 (6 bases each). Germline V gives CDR1 DFQATT, CDR2 SNEGSKA (reference sequence). Trimming cost V 4 bases and J 0 bases, with 14 bases left between them. CDR3 length: 15 residues. The CDR3 loop is CSANGGQASTDTQYF. CDR3 sequence (DNA): TGCAGTGCTAATGGGGGGCAAGCCAGCACAGATACGCAGTATTTT.

This clonotype was counted only a few times. The chain recombines TRBV29-1 with TRBJ1-4; perhaps TRBD1 as D (6 bases). V dropped 7 bases and J dropped 8 bases, with 17 bases sitting between them. CDR1 is SQVTM and CDR2 is ANQGSEA in the germline V gene. The CDR3 sequence is 13 residues long. CDR3 sequence reads: CSGRLSQGEKLFF. CDR3 coding DNA: TGCAGCGGCAGATTATCCCAGGGGGAAAAACTGTTTTTT.

This clonotype has ten or more counts. The rearrangement uses TRBV7-9 and TRBJ2-1; tentatively, D is TRBD2 (6 bases). CDR1 is SEHNR, CDR2 FQNEAQ, per germline (reference sequence). Trimming removed 2 bases from V and 6 bases from J, with 20 bases in between. The CDR3 extends over 17 amino acids. This CDR3 reads CASSLTLTRSYGNEQFF. In nucleotides, the CDR3 is TGTGCCAGCAGCTTAACACTGACTAGATCGTACGGCAATGAGCAGTTCTTC.

The V gene is TRBV13, the J gene TRBJ2-1; D is undetermined. V lost 0 bases and J lost 8, with 20 bases in between. The CDR3 consists of 17 residues. Germline CDR1 reads PRHDT; CDR2 reads FYEKMQ (reference sequence). CDR3 coding DNA: TGTGCCAGCAGCTTAGGCCCAAGCGCGGAAGTTTTCGATGAGCAGTTCTTC. Amino acid sequence: CASSLGPSAEVFDEQFF.